The present T cell receptor beta chain was sequenced within a study of regulatory T cells in long-lasting Graves disease. Study results and caveats: More public clonotypes were shared by persistent patients (around 2,600) than by new patients (roughly 910). With persistent disease, TRBV28, TRBJ1-2 and TRBJ2-5 were the favored segments.

The CDR3 consists of 14 residues. The V gene's germline CDR1 is DFQATT and CDR2 SNEGSKA (reference sequence). V was cut by 7 bases and J by 4 bases, with 19 bases left in between. Documented time point: persistent/refractory GD, antithyroid drugs over 5 years with positive TRAb. Extracted PBMC RNA gave rise to the TCR library. With iRepertoire HTBI primers and Arm-PCR of CDR3 regions, TCR beta libraries were built. Via MiXCR, TCRdb re-called the multiplex PCR reads, giving one row per CDR3 protein. The table lists about 470,000 distinct CDR3 sequences, under 25% of them singletons. Points on this clonotype: As yet, its antigen is unknown.

The V gene is TRBV20-1, the J gene TRBJ1-2, with D perhaps TRBD1 (5 bases). The TCR comes from a female donor with Graves disease. Sample: peripheral blood mononuclear cells (PBMCs), taken when the disease was refractory, from a patient treated with antithyroid drugs. This CDR3 reads CSVENRRAGYGYTF. CDR3 sequence (DNA): TGCAGTGTCGAGAACAGGAGGGCCGGCTATGGCTACACCTTC.